This is a list of T cell receptor beta chains from one sample in a study of beta chain features in type 1 diabetes. The assay was immunoSEQ multiplex PCR, and TCRdb's table has in-frame clones only and misses some. This sample carries about 240,000 clones, about 14% of them seen once, and the ten largest clones take approximately 0.018%. Sequenced sample: naive CD4+ T cells from blood. The receptor source for this set is a man aged 30 to 45 with type 1 diabetes. CDR3s include the opening cysteine and the closing phenylalanine or tryptophan. Each record gives: J gene, clone size, V gene, D gene, CDR3 protein, CDR3 DNA. The D gene is left open where the match is weak. The size of a clone is reported for some rows only, either as once, few or many, or as a class for expanded clones.

TRBJ2-6 . TRBV6-5 . CASSYEAPSGANVLTF TGTGCCAGCAGTTACGAGGCTCCCTCTGGGGCCAACGTCCTGACTTTC
TRBJ2-7 few TRBV30 TRBD2 CAWGSGIYEQYF TGTGCCTGGGGGAGCGGGATCTACGAGCAGTACTTC
TRBJ1-4 . TRBV4-1 TRBD1 CASRSSPTGEYEKLFF TGCGCCAGCAGATCGAGCCCAACAGGGGAGTACGAAAAACTGTTTTTT
TRBJ2-7 few TRBV30 . CAWSRGAIGDLRDEQYF TGTGCCTGGAGCCGGGGGGCAATAGGGGACCTGAGGGACGAGCAGTACTTC
TRBJ2-1 . TRBV5-1 TRBD1 CASSVGTDYNEQFF TGCGCCAGCAGCGTGGGGACAGACTACAATGAGCAGTTCTTC
TRBJ2-7 . TRBV11-3 . CASSLDLEYEQYF TGTGCCAGCAGCTTAGATCTGGAGTACGAGCAGTACTTC
TRBJ2-7 . TRBV30 TRBD1 CAWGGADRGYEQYF TGTGCCTGGGGAGGCGCAGACAGGGGATACGAGCAGTACTTC
TRBJ1-2 few TRBV5-4 TRBD1 CASSSGGSGYTF TGTGCCAGCAGCTCAGGGGGCTCTGGCTACACCTTC
TRBJ1-6 . TRBV30 . CAWRLQGNSPLHF TGTGCCTGGAGGCTACAGGGAAATTCACCCCTCCACTTT
TRBJ2-3 few TRBV27 TRBD2 CASSPSTSGRDTQYF TGTGCCAGCAGTCCCTCGACTAGCGGGCGAGATACGCAGTATTTT
TRBJ1-5 few TRBV7-9 . CASSPSRGRLQPQHF TGTGCCAGCAGCCCTAGCAGGGGTCGCCTTCAGCCCCAGCATTTT
TRBJ1-2 . TRBV7-2 . CASSLEGSNYGYTF TGTGCCAGCAGCTTAGAGGGGTCTAACTATGGCTACACCTTC
TRBJ1-5 . TRBV6-1 . CASSDGAPEPQHF TGTGCCAGCAGTGATGGGGCCCCGGAGCCCCAGCATTTT
TRBJ2-7 . TRBV10-1 TRBD1 CASSDQGQGRAYEQYF TGCGCCAGCAGTGACCAAGGACAGGGGAGGGCCTACGAGCAGTACTTC
TRBJ2-5 . TRBV7-9 . CASSLEGRPGETQYF TGTGCCAGCAGCTTAGAGGGCAGACCGGGGGAGACCCAGTACTTC
TRBJ2-1 . TRBV2 . CASSESPYNEQFF TGTGCCAGCAGTGAATCCCCATACAATGAGCAGTTCTTC
TRBJ1-2 . TRBV7-8 . CASSRRAVPNYGYTF TGTGCCAGCAGCCGTCGCGCGGTCCCTAACTATGGCTACACCTTC
TRBJ2-1 few TRBV27 TRBD2 CASRGGTSSYNEQFF TGTGCCAGCAGAGGGGGGACTAGCAGCTACAATGAGCAGTTCTTC
TRBJ2-3 . TRBV5-6 . CASSWGTSTDTQYF TGTGCCAGCAGCTGGGGGACTAGCACAGATACGCAGTATTTT
TRBJ1-5 few TRBV18 . CASSPGSNQPQHF TGTGCCAGCTCACCCGGTAGCAATCAGCCCCAGCATTTT
TRBJ1-5 . TRBV19 . CASTPRVNQPQHF TGTGCCAGTACGCCCAGGGTCAATCAGCCCCAGCATTTT
TRBJ2-7 few TRBV5-5 . CASSLGMQGPYEQYF TGTGCCAGCAGCTTGGGGATGCAGGGCCCCTACGAGCAGTACTTC
TRBJ2-1 . TRBV5-1 . CASSRTGGPREQFF TGCGCCAGCAGCAGAACCGGGGGGCCTCGGGAGCAGTTCTTC
TRBJ2-2 . TRBV5-1 . CASKEGTPTGELFF TGCGCCAGCAAGGAGGGCACACCTACCGGGGAGCTGTTTTTT
TRBJ2-1 . TRBV6-5 TRBD2 CASGREAYNEQFF TGTGCCAGCGGCCGGGAGGCCTACAATGAGCAGTTCTTC
TRBJ2-3 . TRBV27 . CASSPGGKTDTQYF TGTGCCAGCAGCCCAGGCGGGAAAACAGATACGCAGTATTTT
TRBJ2-2 . TRBV5-1 . CASSPHDRNTGELFF TGCGCCAGCAGCCCTCACGACAGGAACACCGGGGAGCTGTTTTTT
TRBJ1-6 few TRBV7-9 . CASSLGAGSAHNSPLHF TGTGCCAGCAGTTTAGGGGCCGGGAGTGCACATAATTCACCCCTCCACTTT
TRBJ2-7 few TRBV6-1 . CASSDAPLTSTDEQYF TGTGCCAGCAGTGACGCCCCACTGACTTCTACCGACGAGCAGTACTTC